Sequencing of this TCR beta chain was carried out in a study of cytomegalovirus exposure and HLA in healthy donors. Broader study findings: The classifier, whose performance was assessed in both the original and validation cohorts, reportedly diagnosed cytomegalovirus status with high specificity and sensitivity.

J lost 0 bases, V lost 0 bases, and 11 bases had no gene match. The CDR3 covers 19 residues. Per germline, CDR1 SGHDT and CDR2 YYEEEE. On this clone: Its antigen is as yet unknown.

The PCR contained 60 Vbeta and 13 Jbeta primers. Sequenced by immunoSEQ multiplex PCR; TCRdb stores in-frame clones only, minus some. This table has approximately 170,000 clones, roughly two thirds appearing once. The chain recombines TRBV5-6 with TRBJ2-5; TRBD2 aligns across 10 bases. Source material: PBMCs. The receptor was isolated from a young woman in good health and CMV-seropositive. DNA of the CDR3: TGTGCCAGCAGCTTGGTAAAGCTAGCGGGAGCAAGGGACCAAGAGACCCAGTACTTC. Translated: CASSLVKLAGARDQETQYF.